The clone carrying this T cell receptor (beta chain) has just a few counts. Its antigen is undetermined. The authors isolated at least 6.5 million PBMCs per sample. The data originate from a study of blood T cells in healthy people across ages. A J-beta primer mix and a sample-barcoded 5' primer were used in a second PCR of about 7 to 12 cycles. Every sample gave at least 3 million paired-end reads containing CDR3. MiXCR, run by TCRdb on the 5' RACE reads, gives a single entry per CDR3 protein. This table holds some 320,000 distinct CDR3 sequences, roughly 29% found once. Study findings and constraints: Comparison with aged donors showed that long-lived donors had more naive CD4+ cells and higher diversity. A roughly linear age-dependent decrease characterized TCR beta diversity per million T cells.

This receptor was taken from a woman between 70 and 85 years old in good health. The sequencing input was blood.

The CDR3 loop is CSATQFQETQYF. In DNA, the CDR3 is TGCAGTGCTACCCAGTTCCAAGAGACCCAGTACTTC. V and J are TRBV20-1 and TRBJ2-5; D is undetermined. From germline, CDR1 is DFQATT and CDR2 SNEGSKA (reference sequence). V shed 4 bases and J shed 1 base, with 7 bases lying between them. This CDR3 comprises 12 residues.